This T cell receptor beta chain was observed in a study of Ad26.COV2.S vaccination and SARS-CoV-2 variants. Study at large: By the intramuscular route, Ad26.COV2.S was given once, or twice 56 days apart.

A note on this clone: What it recognizes is unknown.

V was shortened by 5 bases and J by 1 base, with 14 bases between the two germline ends. In germline, CDR1 is MGHRA, CDR2 YSYEKL. The CDR3 spans 15 residues. Points from the study as a whole: Those who received vaccine or placebo ended up with similar non-spike TCR breadth.

Treatment indicated: about 20 received Ad26.COV2.S at low or high dose, single or two shots; about five received placebo; per-sample allocation not given. Sample collection was performed on day 63 after the first vaccine or placebo injection. Measured with immunoSEQ multiplex PCR; TCRdb has only the in-frame clones, and not every one. The sample lists roughly 450,000 clones, 90% occurring once. The material sequenced was peripheral blood, taken in a trial of Ad26.COV2.S vaccine versus placebo. J is TRBJ1-1 and V is TRBV4-1; D remains unclear. The clonotype originates from a person aged 18-65 years who received the Ad26.COV2.S COVID-19 vaccine or a placebo. The chain's CDR3 is CASSLRTGGNTEAFF. CDR3 DNA sequence: TGCGCCAGCAGCTTACGAACTGGCGGGAACACTGAAGCTTTCTTT.